Presented here are 25 T cell receptor beta chains from one specimen sequenced in a study of blood T cell repertoires in COVID-19. Generated by immunoSEQ multiplex PCR, the TCRdb table keeps only in-frame clones and is missing some. The sample carries roughly 190,000 clones, around 87% recorded once. The specimen was peripheral blood. The receptors were gathered from a woman older than 75 in a cohort sampled during active or convalescent COVID-19.

The chain uses TRBV29-1 and TRBJ2-7; 9 positions match TRBD2. The V segment lost 4 bases and the J segment 7 bases; nucleotides outside the gene matches: 8. The germline CDR1 and CDR2 sequences are SQVTM and ANQGSEA. The CDR3 contains 13 residues. CDR3 in DNA: TGCAGCGTTGGAGCTAGCGGGACGAGGGAGCAGTACTTC. Its translation is CSVGASGTREQYF.

This chain links TRBV5-6 with TRBJ2-1; 7 bases line up with TRBD1. The V gene end was trimmed by 3 bases and the J gene end by 4 bases; junction bases not matched to a gene: 10. The CDR3 consists of 16 residues. CDR1 and CDR2 from the germline V gene are SGHDT and YYEEEE. The CDR3 DNA sequence: TGTGCCAGCAGCTGGGGCAGGGGGTCTTCGTACAATGAGCAGTTCTTC. This gives the protein CASSWGRGSSYNEQFF.

V is TRBV14 and J is TRBJ2-3, with 12 bases lining up with TRBD1. CDR3 size: 16 residues. V shed 4 bases, J shed 4 bases, and the junction held 6 bases outside the gene matches. CDR1 is SGHDN, CDR2 FVKESK, per germline. The CDR3 nucleotides read TGTGCCAGCAGCCGGTTGGGACAGGGGGCCGCAGATACGCAGTATTTT. This translates into CASSRLGQGAADTQYF. Drawing the rest from reference TRBV14 and TRBJ2-3, the complete variable domain is EAGVTQFPSHSVIEKGQTVTLRCDPISGHDNLYWYRRVMGKEIKFLLHFVKESKQDESGMPNNRFLAERTGGTYSTLKVQPAELEDSGVYFCASSRLGQGAADTQYFGPGTRLTVL.

The chain has TRBV19 and TRBJ2-7; possible D gene TRBD2, 5 bases. There are 17 residues in the CDR3. The ends were cut back, 4 bases at V and 0 bases at J, with 19 bases in the middle. CDR1 is LNHDA and CDR2 is SQIVND in the germline V gene (reference sequence). The CDR3 loop reads CASSTGGRYSISYEQYF. CDR3 nucleotides: TGTGCCAGTAGTACCGGAGGACGGTATTCGATCTCCTACGAGCAGTACTTC.

The CDR3 loop reads CASSEVLGYGYTF. In nucleotides, the CDR3 is TGTGCCAGCAGCGAAGTACTTGGCTATGGCTACACCTTC. The V gene is TRBV12-3 or TRBV12-4, the J gene TRBJ1-2; D uncertain. The CDR3 totals 13 residues. Trimming pared 6 bases from V and 4 bases from J, leaving 12 bases between.

The sample holds a few counts of this clone. The chain uses TRBV5-1 and TRBJ1-1; no reliable D call. Looked up from germline, CDR1 is SGHRS and CDR2 is YFSETQ. This CDR3 contains 15 residues. With 2 bases removed from V and 0 bases from J, the gap between germline ends came to 11 bases. The CDR3 DNA is TGCGCCAGCAGCTTTGAACAGCCCTTGAACACTGAAGCTTTCTTT. Protein: CASSFEQPLNTEAFF.

The rearrangement links TRBV12-2 to TRBJ1-6; the DNA was not compared with TRBD1, the D call given in the table. TRBV12-2 is noted as a pseudogene. The CDR3 runs 15 residues. The CDR3 DNA reads as TGTGCAAGTCGCCATTTGGGGGGACAGTATTCACCCCTCCACTTT. Translating it yields CASRHLGGQYSPLHF.

The gene calls are TRBV5-5 and TRBJ2-7, with D unclear. The CDR3 runs to 14 residues. The V gene's germline CDR1 is SGHKS and CDR2 YYEKEE (reference sequence). V was trimmed by 1 base and J by 0 bases, leaving 8 bases between them. CDR3 DNA: TGTGCCAGCAGCTTGAGACTTCTCTCCTACGAGCAGTACTTC. As protein: CASSLRLLSYEQYF.

V and J are TRBV5-4 and TRBJ2-3, with 14 bases fitting TRBD2. CDR3 length: 16 residues. The ends lost 4 bases at V and 4 bases at J; junction bases unmatched: 5. Germline CDR1 reads SGHNT; CDR2 reads YYREEE (reference sequence). This CDR3 reads CASSPGTSGRPDTQYF. In DNA, the CDR3 is TGTGCCAGCAGCCCCGGGACTAGCGGGAGACCAGATACGCAGTATTTT.

The V call is TRBV29-1, the J call TRBJ1-5, with 8 bases that match TRBD1. CDR1 and CDR2 (germline): SQVTM, ANQGSEA. V gave up 7 bases and J gave up 1 base; unmatched junction bases: 6. The CDR3 totals 14 residues. The DNA for the CDR3 is TGCAGCGCCCGGACAGGGTCGAGCAATCAGCCCCAGCATTTT. Amino acids: CSARTGSSNQPQHF.

V gene TRBV21-1 combines with J gene TRBJ2-7; the table's TRBD2 call for D was not verified on the DNA. TRBV21-1 is a pseudogene locus. The CDR3 covers 13 residues. This chain's CDR3 is CASSKREGDEQYV. The DNA of the CDR3 is TGTGCCAGCAGCAAGCGGGAGGGAGACGAGCAGTACGTC.

The chain uses TRBV9 and TRBJ2-1, with unresolved D. The V gene lost 0 bases and the J gene lost 0 bases, with 7 bases spanning the gap. The CDR3 has 15 residues. Per germline, CDR1 SGDLS and CDR2 YYNGEE. The CDR3 coding sequence is TGTGCCAGCAGCGTAGACTACAACTCCTACAATGAGCAGTTCTTC. Its translation is CASSVDYNSYNEQFF.

The J gene is TRBJ1-6, the V gene TRBV7-9; unclear D gene. V gave up 5 bases and J gave up 6 bases, with 11 bases separating them. The CDR3 has 14 amino acids. Germline lookup yields CDR1 SEHNR and CDR2 FQNEAQ (reference sequence). The chain's CDR3 is CASSPSSGNSPLHF. In DNA, the CDR3 is TGTGCCAGCAGCCCCTCCTCGGGTAATTCACCCCTCCACTTT.

This chain connects TRBV4-3 to TRBJ2-7; 8 positions match TRBD2. Germline-derived CDR1 and CDR2 are LGHNA and YSLEER. This CDR3 has 17 residues. V shed 2 bases, J shed 3 bases, and the junction held 12 bases outside the gene matches. In DNA form, the CDR3 reads TGCGCCAGCAGCCAACAGCTTCCGGGGGGGGAAAACTACGAGCAGTACTTC. Translated, it gives CASSQQLPGGENYEQYF.

V and J are TRBV15 and TRBJ2-1; 9 nucleotides align to TRBD2. Germline assignment: CDR1 LNHNV and CDR2 YYDKDF (reference sequence). The trim removed 3 bases at V and 0 bases at J, leaving 9 bases unmatched. The CDR3 spans 18 residues. This CDR3 is CATSRTSGSPYSYNEQFF. In nucleotides, the CDR3 is TGTGCCACCAGCAGGACTAGCGGTTCGCCATACTCCTACAATGAGCAGTTCTTC.

This clone was detected a few times. The chain recombines TRBV6-4 with TRBJ2-1; TRBD2 matches at 10 bases. The CDR3 sequence is 14 residues long. In germline, CDR1 is MRHNA, CDR2 SNTAGT. Trimming removed 8 bases from V and 7 bases from J; junction bases left unmatched: 8. The CDR3 nucleotides read TGTGCCAGCCCCCCCAAGCGGGGGGGGAATGAGCAGTTCTTC. This gives the protein CASPPKRGGNEQFF.

This sequence joins TRBV19 and TRBJ1-5; D perhaps matches TRBD1 (6 bases). Germline V gene lookup returns CDR1 LNHDA and CDR2 SQIVND (reference sequence). Trimming cost V 1 base and J 0 bases, with 10 bases left between them. This CDR3 spans 16 amino acids. The chain's CDR3 is CASSIARGYSNQPQHF. The DNA for the CDR3 is TGTGCCAGTAGTATAGCAAGGGGGTATAGCAATCAGCCCCAGCATTTT.

The chain joins TRBV14 to TRBJ2-2; D call uncertain. There are 16 residues in the CDR3. Trimming shortened V by 2 bases and J by 0 bases, and 10 bases separated the two germline ends. CDR1 and CDR2 from the germline V gene are SGHDN and FVKESK. The CDR3 bases are TGTGCCAGCAGCCAAATGACTCTCGCGAACACCGGGGAGCTGTTTTTT. Its protein product is CASSQMTLANTGELFF.

The chain recombines TRBV5-6 with TRBJ1-3; the D is unclear. CDR3 length: 11 amino acids. Germline-derived CDR1 and CDR2 are SGHDT and YYEEEE. The V end lost 4 bases, the J end lost 11 bases, and 10 bases lay between the germline ends. CDR3 in DNA: TGTGCCAGCAGCATCGGCGGGGCCATATATTTT. The encoded protein is CASSIGGAIYF.

The chain couples TRBV11-3 to TRBJ2-1; TRBD2 might be the D (5 bases). There are 12 residues in the CDR3. Trimming took off 1 base at V and 15 bases at J, with 13 bases between the two ends. CDR1 and CDR2 (germline): SGHNT, YENEEA. The CDR3 DNA follows: TGTGCCAGCAGCTTAGGGCGGGCGGCGGGGTTCTTC. Translation gives CASSLGRAAGFF.

The chain uses TRBV30 and TRBJ2-5; TRBD2 aligns across 16 bases. The CDR3 totals 18 residues. Unmatched junction bases numbered 15, after V lost 6 bases and J lost 5 bases. From germline, CDR1 is GTSNPN and CDR2 SVGIG (reference sequence). CDR3 coding DNA: TGTGCCTGTACTGCCGGGACTAGCGGGAGGGCCCTGTGGGAGACCCAGTACTTC. Translating gives CACTAGTSGRALWETQYF.

This sequence joins TRBV2 and TRBJ2-1; the match to TRBD2 covers 8 bases. The ends lost 6 bases at V and 6 bases at J; junction bases unmatched: 7. CDR1 is SNHLY, CDR2 FYNNEI, per germline. The CDR3 is 14 residues long. The CDR3, as DNA: TGTGCCAGCAGGCGGACTAGCCTACTCAATGAGCAGTTCTTC. This translates into CASRRTSLLNEQFF.

In this sample, this clone turned up once. The chain employs TRBV7-2 and TRBJ1-1; tentatively, D is TRBD1 (6 bases). The length of the CDR3 is 15 residues. CDR1 is SGHTA and CDR2 is FQGNSA in the germline V gene. V shed 5 bases and J shed 1 base, with 14 bases lying between them. CDR3 amino acids: CASSLSGATNTEAFF. CDR3 nucleotides: TGTGCCAGCAGCCTCTCAGGGGCCACGAACACTGAAGCTTTCTTT. The whole variable domain, filled in from reference TRBV7-2 and TRBJ1-1, reads GAGVSQSPSNKVTEKGKDVELRCDPISGHTALYWYRQSLGQGLEFLIYFQGNSAPDKSGLPSDRFSAERTGGSVSTLTIQRTQQEDSAVYLCASSLSGATNTEAFFGQGTRLTVV.

This clone was counted between two and nine times. The rearrangement uses TRBV7-2 and TRBJ2-7; 11 bases match TRBD1. Trimming cost V 1 base and J 2 bases; bases outside gene matches: 4. Looked up from germline, CDR1 is SGHTA and CDR2 is FQGNSA. The CDR3 covers 16 residues. In DNA form, the CDR3 reads TGTGCCAGCAGCTTAGGGGGGACAGGGGGAACCTACGAGCAGTACTTC. Translated: CASSLGGTGGTYEQYF.

The chain links TRBV7-4 to TRBJ1-5, with D maybe TRBD1 (5 bases). CDR1 SGHVT and CDR2 SQSDAQ come from the germline V gene. The CDR3 length is 17 residues. V lost 7 bases to trimming and J lost 4 bases, with 23 bases between them. CDR3 residues: CASTSGRASQGNQPQHF. DNA for the CDR3: TGTGCCAGCACCTCTGGGAGGGCGTCCCAGGGTAATCAGCCCCAGCATTTT.